This T cell receptor beta chain was captured in a study of CD8+ T cells in alopecia areata. Germline V CDR1 and CDR2: MGHRA, YSYEKL. The CDR3 runs to 15 residues. V gave up 0 bases and J gave up 5 bases, with 13 bases separating them. Reverse transcribed after extraction, RNA yielded cDNA as the sequencing template. Produced via immunoSEQ multiplex PCR; TCRdb's table is partial and in-frame only. The sample includes 65,000 to 90,000 clones, around 54% of them seen just once. PBMCs yielded sorted CD4+ and CD8+ T cells. The chain recombines TRBV4-1 with TRBJ2-5; the D gene is possibly TRBD1 (6 bases). The source of this sequence is a human donor with alopecia areata. Sequenced material: NKG2D-high CD8+ T cells sorted from blood. CDR3 in DNA: TGCGCCAGCAGCCAAGACAGGGGAGTTGAGGAGACCCAGTACTTC. It specifies CASSQDRGVEETQYF.